One sample yielded the 6 T cell receptor beta chains listed below, sequenced in a study of cytomegalovirus exposure and HLA in healthy donors. The method was immunoSEQ multiplex PCR; TCRdb's version includes in-frame clones alone and lacks a portion of them. The sample has 150,000 to 200,000 clones; 85% to 90% are singletons. Sequenced sample: PBMCs. These receptors all come from a young man in good health and CMV-seropositive.

The chain is built from TRBV5-1 and TRBJ2-1; possible D gene TRBD2, 5 bases. Germline V CDR1 and CDR2: SGHRS, YFSETQ. The CDR3 covers 17 residues. V shed 0 bases and J shed 4 bases, with 17 bases lying between them. The CDR3 nucleotides are TGCGCCAGCAGCTTGGCCCTACTAGTGGGTGCATACAATGAGCAGTTCTTC. Its protein is CASSLALLVGAYNEQFF.

Turning to this clone: At one end the junction does not follow the germline gene, possibly because of a read error. The chain couples TRBV11-2 to TRBJ2-7, with 9 bases lining up with TRBD2. CDR1 SGHAT and CDR2 FQNNGV come from the germline V gene. The CDR3 consists of 16 residues. In nucleotides, the CDR3 is TGTGCCAGCAGCTCACCTAGGACTAGCGTTTTCTACAAGCAGTACTTC. Its translation: CASSSPRTSVFYKQYF.

The chain is built from TRBV7-9 and TRBJ2-7, with 9 positions matching TRBD1. Unmatched junction bases numbered 8, after V lost 1 base and J lost 7 bases. Looked up from germline, CDR1 is SEHNR and CDR2 is FQNEAQ (reference sequence). The CDR3 loop spans 15 amino acids. The CDR3 sequence: CASSLGDRESQEQYF. The CDR3 DNA is TGTGCCAGCAGCTTAGGGGACAGGGAGTCTCAAGAGCAGTACTTC.

The DNA for the CDR3 is TGTGCCAGCAGCCCTGCGGACAGGGGGCTCTACAATGAGCAGTTCTTC. This gives the protein CASSPADRGLYNEQFF. This chain joins TRBV13 and TRBJ2-1; TRBD1 aligns across 11 bases. Unmatched junction bases numbered 6, after V lost 5 bases and J lost 3 bases. Germline CDR1 PRHDT, CDR2 FYEKMQ (reference sequence). The CDR3 runs 16 residues.

Here the CDR3 reads CASSLMAGVSYGYTF. The CDR3 nucleotides read TGTGCCAGCAGTTTAATGGCAGGGGTTAGCTATGGCTACACCTTC. The chain employs TRBV28 and TRBJ1-2; D perhaps matches TRBD1 (6 bases). V was cut by 2 bases and J by 4 bases, with 14 bases left in between. Per germline, CDR1 MDHEN and CDR2 SYDVKM. The length of the CDR3 is 15 residues.

CDR3 bases: TGTGCCAGCAGTGAAGCCCCGGAAATGAGGACTAGCGAATACAATGAGCAGTTCTTC. It translates to CASSEAPEMRTSEYNEQFF. The chain couples TRBV6-1 to TRBJ2-1, with 9 positions matching TRBD2. Trimming removed 0 bases from V and 4 bases from J; junction bases left unmatched: 13. Germline CDR1 reads MNHNS; CDR2 reads SASEGT. The CDR3 has 19 residues.